Listed below are T cell receptor beta chains from one sample, sequenced in a study of blood T cells in healthy people across ages. MiXCR was run by TCRdb on the 5' RACE reads, yielding one entry per CDR3 protein. Of more than 900,000 distinct CDR3 sequences in the sample, around 25% were seen once. These data also formed part of another study, on T cells of mothers and their children.

The specimen was blood. The receptors derive from a girl aged 2-15 years in good health. Both conserved end residues are part of each CDR3. A D gene is named only where the DNA matches it firmly. The listing skips clone size in some rows; elsewhere it reads once, few, many or a size class.

J gene,clone size,V gene,D gene,CDR3 protein,CDR3 DNA
TRBJ1-1,-,TRBV7-9,TRBD1,CASSWVDRVPEAFF,TGTGCCAGCAGCTGGGTTGACAGGGTCCCTGAAGCTTTCTTT
TRBJ1-5,-,TRBV18,-,CASSPGSTGLNQPQHF,TGTGCCAGCTCACCAGGCTCGACAGGATTAAATCAGCCCCAGCATTTT
TRBJ1-2,once,TRBV27,-,CASSLSLDSTNYGYTF,TGTGCCAGCAGTTTATCGTTGGACAGTACCAACTATGGCTACACCTTC
TRBJ2-1,-,TRBV25-1,-,CASSEIGGRQFF,TGTGCCAGCAGTGAGATTGGAGGGAGGCAGTTCTTC
TRBJ2-1,-,TRBV4-2,-,CASSQEVGRIEQFF,TGTGCCAGCAGCCAAGAGGTCGGGCGGATAGAGCAGTTCTTC
TRBJ2-7,-,TRBV11-3,-,CASSLDLGMGTYEQYF,-
TRBJ2-7,-,TRBV2,-,CASSGADRFTYRSYEQYF,TGCGCCAGCTCGGGGGCAGACAGATTCACCTACCGTTCCTACGAGCAGTACTTC
TRBJ2-6,-,TRBV28,-,CASSLYGEGTGANVLTF,TGTGCCAGCAGCCTTTATGGAGAGGGGACCGGGGCCAACGTCCTGACTTTC
TRBJ1-5,-,TRBV2,-,CASSETIGQPQHF,TGTGCCAGCAGTGAGACAATCGGTCAGCCCCAGCATTTT
TRBJ2-1,-,TRBV18,-,CASSPIQNEQFF,TGTGCCAGCTCACCAATTCAGAATGAGCAGTTCTTC
TRBJ2-5,few,TRBV5-6,TRBD2,CASSLGAGGAKGTQYF,TGTGCAAGCAGCTTGGGTGCCGGGGGGGCCAAAGGGACCCAGTACTTC
TRBJ2-7,-,TRBV12-3/TRBV12-4,TRBD2,CASSFHPSGYEQYF,TGTGCCAGCAGTTTTCATCCTAGCGGCTACGAGCAGTACTTC
TRBJ1-1,-,TRBV14,TRBD1,CASSPMDRGGTEAFF,TGTGCCAGCAGCCCGATGGACAGGGGAGGGACTGAAGCTTTCTTT
TRBJ2-1,-,TRBV5-1,TRBD1,CASGLGQGYEQFF,TGCGCCAGCGGCCTAGGACAGGGGTATGAGCAGTTCTTC
TRBJ2-5,few,TRBV12-3/TRBV12-4,-,CASSSDASGTQYF,TGTGCCAGCAGTTCAGACGCCTCTGGGACCCAGTACTTC